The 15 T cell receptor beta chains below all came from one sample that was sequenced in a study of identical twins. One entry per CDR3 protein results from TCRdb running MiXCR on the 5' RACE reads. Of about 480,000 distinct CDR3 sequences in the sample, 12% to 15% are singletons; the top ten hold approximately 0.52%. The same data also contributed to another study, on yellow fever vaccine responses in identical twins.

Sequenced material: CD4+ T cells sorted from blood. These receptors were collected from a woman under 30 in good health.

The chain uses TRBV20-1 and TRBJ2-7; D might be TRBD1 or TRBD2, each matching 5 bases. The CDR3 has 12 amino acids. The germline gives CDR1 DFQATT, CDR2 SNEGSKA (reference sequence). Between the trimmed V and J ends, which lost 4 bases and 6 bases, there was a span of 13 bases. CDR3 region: CSANEGLGEQYF. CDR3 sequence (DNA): TGCAGTGCTAATGAGGGGTTGGGCGAGCAGTACTTC.

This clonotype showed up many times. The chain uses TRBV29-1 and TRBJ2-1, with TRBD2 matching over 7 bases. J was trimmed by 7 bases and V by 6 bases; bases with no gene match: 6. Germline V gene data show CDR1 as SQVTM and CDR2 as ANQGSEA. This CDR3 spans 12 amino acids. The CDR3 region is CSVGGGGNEQFF. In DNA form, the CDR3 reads TGCAGCGTCGGCGGCGGGGGAAATGAGCAGTTCTTC.

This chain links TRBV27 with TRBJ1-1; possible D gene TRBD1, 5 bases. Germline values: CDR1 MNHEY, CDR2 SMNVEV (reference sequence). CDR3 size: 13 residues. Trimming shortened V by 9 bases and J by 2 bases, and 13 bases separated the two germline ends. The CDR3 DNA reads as TGTGCCAGGAAAGGACACGACAACACTGAAGCTTTCTTT. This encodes CARKGHDNTEAFF.

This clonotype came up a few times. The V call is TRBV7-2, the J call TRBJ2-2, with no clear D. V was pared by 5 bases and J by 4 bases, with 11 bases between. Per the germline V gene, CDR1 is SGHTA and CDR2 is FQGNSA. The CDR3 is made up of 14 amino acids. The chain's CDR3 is CASSPKAGTGELFF. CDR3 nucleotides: TGTGCCAGCAGCCCAAAGGCAGGCACCGGGGAGCTGTTTTTT.

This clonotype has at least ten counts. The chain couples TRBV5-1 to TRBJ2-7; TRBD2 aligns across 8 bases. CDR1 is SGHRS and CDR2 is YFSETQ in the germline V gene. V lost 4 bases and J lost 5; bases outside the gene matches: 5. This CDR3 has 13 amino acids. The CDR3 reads CASSPGGKDEQYF. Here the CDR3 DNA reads TGCGCCAGCAGCCCGGGGGGGAAAGACGAGCAGTACTTC.

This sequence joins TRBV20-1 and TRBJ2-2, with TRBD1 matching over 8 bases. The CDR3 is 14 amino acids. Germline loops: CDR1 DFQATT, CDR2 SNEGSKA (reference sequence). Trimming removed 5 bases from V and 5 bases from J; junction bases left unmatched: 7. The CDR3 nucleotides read TGCAGTGCTTCAGGGGGCGTCTTGACCGGGGAGCTGTTTTTT. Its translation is CSASGGVLTGELFF.

CDR3 sequence reads: CASSHRRQGSYEQYF. DNA for the CDR3: TGTGCCAGCAGTCACAGACGCCAAGGCTCCTACGAGCAGTACTTC. V gene TRBV12-3 or TRBV12-4 combines with J gene TRBJ2-7, with D unresolved. Trimming left V 5 bases short and J 0 bases short, with 14 bases between. CDR3 length: 15 amino acids.

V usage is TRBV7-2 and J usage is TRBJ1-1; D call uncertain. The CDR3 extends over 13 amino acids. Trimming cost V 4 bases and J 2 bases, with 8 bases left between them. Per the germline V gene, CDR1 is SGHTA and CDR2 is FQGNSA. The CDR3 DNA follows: TGTGCCAGCAGCTGGATTCTAAACACTGAAGCTTTCTTT. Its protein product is CASSWILNTEAFF.

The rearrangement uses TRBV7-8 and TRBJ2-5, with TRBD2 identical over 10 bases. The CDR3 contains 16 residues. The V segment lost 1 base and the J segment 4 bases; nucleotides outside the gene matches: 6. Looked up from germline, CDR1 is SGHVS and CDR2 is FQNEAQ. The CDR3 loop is CASSLVLAGEGETQYF. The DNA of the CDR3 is TGTGCCAGCAGCTTAGTGCTAGCGGGAGAGGGAGAGACCCAGTACTTC.

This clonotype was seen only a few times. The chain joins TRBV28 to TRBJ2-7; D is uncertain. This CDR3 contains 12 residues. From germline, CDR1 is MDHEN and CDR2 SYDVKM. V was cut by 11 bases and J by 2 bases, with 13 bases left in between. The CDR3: CACSELTYEQYF. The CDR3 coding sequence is TGTGCCTGCTCTGAATTGACCTACGAGCAGTACTTC.

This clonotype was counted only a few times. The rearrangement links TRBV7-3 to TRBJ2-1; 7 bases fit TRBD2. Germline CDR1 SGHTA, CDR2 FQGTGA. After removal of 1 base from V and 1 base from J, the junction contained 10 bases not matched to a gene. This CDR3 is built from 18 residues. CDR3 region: CASSLIGTSARSYNEQFF. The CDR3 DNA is TGTGCCAGCAGCTTAATAGGTACTAGCGCCAGGTCCTACAATGAGCAGTTCTTC.

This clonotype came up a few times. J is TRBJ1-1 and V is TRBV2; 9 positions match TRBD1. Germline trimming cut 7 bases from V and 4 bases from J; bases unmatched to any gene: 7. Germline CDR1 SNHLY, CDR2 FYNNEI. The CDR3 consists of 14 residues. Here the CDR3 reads CASTYGQGFTEAFF. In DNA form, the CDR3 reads TGTGCCAGCACCTATGGACAGGGGTTCACTGAAGCTTTCTTT. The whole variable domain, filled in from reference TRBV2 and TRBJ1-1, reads EPEVTQTPSHQVTQMGQEVILRCVPISNHLYFYWYRQILGQKVEFLVSFYNNEISEKSEIFDDQFSVERPDGSNFTLKIRSTKLEDSAMYFCASTYGQGFTEAFFGQGTRLTVV.

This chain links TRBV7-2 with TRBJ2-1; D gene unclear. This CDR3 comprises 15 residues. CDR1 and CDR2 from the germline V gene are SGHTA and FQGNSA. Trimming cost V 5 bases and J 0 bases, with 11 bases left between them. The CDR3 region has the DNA TGTGCCAGCAGCCCCCAGCGCAACTCCTACAATGAGCAGTTCTTC. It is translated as CASSPQRNSYNEQFF.

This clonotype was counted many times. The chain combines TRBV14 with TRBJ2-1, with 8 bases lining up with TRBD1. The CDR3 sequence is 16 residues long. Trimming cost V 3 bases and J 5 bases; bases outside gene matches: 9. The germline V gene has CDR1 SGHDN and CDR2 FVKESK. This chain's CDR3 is CASSHTGTGHDNEQFF. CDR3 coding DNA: TGTGCCAGCAGCCATACCGGGACAGGACATGACAATGAGCAGTTCTTC.

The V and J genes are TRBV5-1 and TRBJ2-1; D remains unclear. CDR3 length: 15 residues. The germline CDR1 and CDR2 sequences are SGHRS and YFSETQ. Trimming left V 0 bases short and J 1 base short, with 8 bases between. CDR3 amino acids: CASSLGSVSYNEQFF. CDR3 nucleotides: TGCGCCAGCAGCTTGGGTTCCGTTTCCTACAATGAGCAGTTCTTC. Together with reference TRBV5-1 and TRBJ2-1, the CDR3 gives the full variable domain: KAGVTQTPRYLIKTRGQQVTLSCSPISGHRSVSWYQQTPGQGLQFLFEYFSETQRNKGNFPGRFSGRQFSNSRSEMNVSTLELGDSALYLCASSLGSVSYNEQFFGPGTRLTVL.